One sample yielded the 22 T cell receptor beta chains listed below, sequenced in a study of T cells in women clearing cervical HPV infection. TCRdb keeps only in-frame clones here, not all; method: immunoSEQ multiplex PCR. The clone table shows approximately 52,000 clones, with the ten largest holding around 1.5%. Sequenced input: blood buffy coat. These receptors were taken from a woman aged 18 to 75 with a cervical HPV16 infection that either progressed to CIN3+ or cleared (not recorded which).

A note on this clone: With the read ending 3 residues before the CDR3 end, the germline J gene is used to fill in that end. The rearrangement links TRBV6-2 or TRBV6-3 to TRBJ2-7; 7 bases line up with TRBD1. Germline-derived CDR1 and CDR2 are MNHEY and SVGEGT. The CDR3 is made up of 14 amino acids. After removal of 6 bases from V and 2 bases from J, the junction contained 7 bases not matched to a gene. The CDR3 sequence is CASRPGQKTYEQYF. The sequenced part of the CDR3 DNA is TGTGCCAGCAGGCCGGGACAGAAAACCTACGAG.

On this clone itself: The read ends 3 residues early relative to the CDR3; the germline J gene fills the gap. The gene calls are TRBV7-2 and TRBJ2-2; tentatively, D is TRBD2 (5 bases). Germline V CDR1 and CDR2: SGHTA, FQGNSA. The V end lost 4 bases, the J end lost 6 bases, and 9 bases lay between the germline ends. This CDR3 is 13 amino acids long. Incomplete CDR3 DNA: TGTGCCAGCAGCTCCCGGCGGGCCGGGGAG. It is translated as CASSSRRAGE. From start to end, the CDR3 is CASSSRRAGELFF.

Concerning this clone itself: Sequencing ends 3 residues short of the CDR3 end; the germline J gene provides the rest. The genes are TRBV5-1 and TRBJ2-7; TRBD1 matches at 9 bases. CDR1 is SGHRS, CDR2 YFSETQ, per germline. This CDR3 comprises 14 residues. V was clipped by 2 bases and J by 3 bases; unmatched bases: 3. Incomplete CDR3 DNA: TGCGCCAGCAGCTTCGCGGGACAGGGCTACGAG. This sequence encodes CASSFAGQGYE. The entire CDR3 sequence reads CASSFAGQGYEQYF.

As regards this clone: The observed sequence ends 3 residues before the CDR3 terminus, with the missing tail filled in from the germline J gene. The genes are TRBV20-1 and TRBJ1-4; D possibly corresponds to TRBD1 (5 bases). The CDR3 sequence is 16 residues long. V was cut by 0 bases and J by 4 bases, with 15 bases left in between. Germline CDR1 reads DFQATT; CDR2 reads SNEGSKA (reference sequence). The covered CDR3 bases are TGCAGTGCTAGAGATCTTCGGCAGGGCCTTAATGAAAAA. This gives the protein CSARDLRQGLNEK. The whole CDR3 region reads CSARDLRQGLNEKLFF.

As for this clone: The CDR3 end lies 3 residues beyond the end of the read and is filled in from the germline J gene. This chain links TRBV5-1 with TRBJ2-7, with 8 bases aligning to TRBD1. V shed 4 bases and J 1 base; nucleotides not matched to a gene: 7. Germline V gene sequence: CDR1 SGHRS, CDR2 YFSETQ. The CDR3 consists of 15 residues. CDR3 DNA (partial): TGCGCCAGCAGCCCGGGACAGGTTGCTTCCTACGAG. Protein product: CASSPGQVASYE. The whole CDR3 region reads CASSPGQVASYEQYF.

Worth noting for this clone: The read stops 3 residues short of the end of the CDR3; the missing end is completed from the germline J gene. The genes are TRBV7-2 and TRBJ2-4; D might be TRBD2 (6 bases). CDR1 is SGHTA, CDR2 FQGNSA, per germline. The CDR3 has 14 amino acids. The CDR3 reads CASSHPGEPPIQYF. CDR3 DNA, as far as it was read: TGTGCCAGCAGCCACCCGGGGGAGCCGCCGATT. Together with reference TRBV7-2 and TRBJ2-4, the CDR3 gives the full variable domain: GAGVSQSPSNKVTEKGKDVELRCDPISGHTALYWYRQSLGQGLEFLIYFQGNSAPDKSGLPSDRFSAERTGGSVSTLTIQRTQQEDSAVYLCASSHPGEPPIQYFGAGTRLSVL.

A remark on this clone: The read terminates 3 residues ahead of where the CDR3 ends, so the germline J gene completes it. This chain joins TRBV28 and TRBJ2-7; 10 bases are shared with TRBD1. Germline CDR1 is MDHEN and CDR2 is SYDVKM. The V and J ends lost 6 bases and 6 bases, in that order; junction bases with no gene match: 5. The CDR3 is 13 residues long. The part of the CDR3 DNA that was read is TGTGCCAGCAGGGGGACAGGGGCTACCGAG. Amino acids: CASRGTGATE. The entire CDR3 is CASRGTGATEQYF.

A remark on this clone: The CDR3 end lies 3 residues beyond the end of the read and is filled in from the germline J gene. The rearrangement joins TRBV10-3 to TRBJ2-3; D gene ambiguous. This CDR3 contains 12 residues. The germline gives CDR1 ENHRY, CDR2 SYGVKD. V was shortened by 3 bases and J by 6 bases, with 7 bases between the two germline ends. The part of the CDR3 DNA that was read is TGTGCCATCAGTGAATCGGGTGATACG. Translation: CAISESGDT. The entire CDR3 is CAISESGDTQYF.

Concerning this clone: The read ends 3 residues before the CDR3 terminus; that terminus is restored from the germline J gene. This chain uses TRBV10-3 with TRBJ2-7, with D uncertain. From germline, CDR1 is ENHRY and CDR2 SYGVKD. Between the trimmed V and J ends, which lost 3 bases and 3 bases, there was a span of 12 bases. The CDR3 is 14 residues long. The DNA read from the CDR3 is TGTGCCATCAGTGAAGGCCAGGTGTACTACGAG. Its protein product is CAISEGQVYYE. The whole CDR3 sequence reads CAISEGQVYYEQYF.

A remark on this clone: The observed sequence ends 3 residues before the CDR3 terminus, with the missing tail filled in from the germline J gene. The rearrangement joins TRBV20-1 to TRBJ2-3; 9 bases match TRBD1. The junction had 6 bases not matched to a gene; V was cut back by 6 bases and J by 2 bases. Germline V gene lookup returns CDR1 DFQATT and CDR2 SNEGSKA (reference sequence). The CDR3 has 14 amino acids. CDR3 residues: CSATTGGYTDTQYF. Incomplete CDR3 DNA: TGCAGTGCCACTACAGGGGGCTACACAGATACG.

As to this clone: With the read ending 3 residues before the CDR3 end, the germline J gene is used to fill in that end. The rearrangement joins TRBV28 to TRBJ2-7; D ambiguous. Germline V gene data show CDR1 as MDHEN and CDR2 as SYDVKM. Trimming cost V 5 bases and J 3 bases, with 5 bases left between them. This CDR3 contains 11 residues. Incomplete CDR3 DNA: TGTGCCAGCAGTCCCTTCTACGAG. Translating gives CASSPFYE. The full CDR3 is CASSPFYEQYF.

Turning to this clone: The read ends 3 residues shy of where the CDR3 ends; the end is completed using the germline J gene. The same CDR3 can be traced to other DNA sequences in this sample. This sequence joins TRBV6-2 or TRBV6-3 and TRBJ1-5; a weak D match, TRBD1 (5 bases). Germline V CDR1 and CDR2: MNHEY, SVGEGT. This CDR3 contains 12 residues. Trimming removed 6 bases at V and 4 bases at J, with 7 bases between. CDR3 loop: CASRAGNQPQHF. The CDR3 DNA, read in part, is TGTGCCAGCAGGGCAGGGAATCAGCCC.

Concerning this clone: The CDR3 extends 3 residues past the end of the read, so its final part is completed from the germline J gene. The V gene is TRBV11-2, the J gene TRBJ2-1, with D tentatively TRBD1 (5 bases). The CDR3 sequence is 14 residues long. Germline CDR1 and CDR2: SGHAT and FQNNGV. Between the trimmed V and J ends, which lost 5 bases and 1 base, there was a span of 9 bases. Here the CDR3 reads CASSQGFSYNEQFF. Partial CDR3 DNA: TGTGCCAGCAGCCAGGGTTTTTCCTACAATGAG.

A note on this clone: The read stops 3 residues short of the end of the CDR3; the missing end is completed from the germline J gene. The rearrangement joins TRBV12-5 to TRBJ2-3, with a possible D match to TRBD1 (5 bases). This CDR3 spans 14 amino acids. V lost 7 bases and J 2 bases, leaving 13 bases between the germline ends. Germline V gene data show CDR1 as LGHNT and CDR2 as FRNRAP. The CDR3 bases that were read are TGTGCTAGTGTCCTACAGGAAAACACAGATACG. Translation gives CASVLQENTDT. In full, the CDR3 is CASVLQENTDTQYF.

About this clone itself: The read ends 3 residues shy of where the CDR3 ends; the end is completed using the germline J gene. The chain is built from TRBV5-4 and TRBJ2-3; 7 positions agree with TRBD2. CDR3 size: 16 residues. The V gene end was trimmed by 0 bases and the J gene end by 1 base; junction bases not matched to a gene: 5. Germline values: CDR1 SGHNT, CDR2 YYREEE (reference sequence). Partial CDR3 DNA: TGTGCCAGCAGCTTGGTAGGGGCGGGGGGCACAGATACG. This encodes CASSLVGAGGTDT. The entire CDR3 protein is CASSLVGAGGTDTQYF.

Notes on this clone: The read halts 3 residues ahead of the CDR3 end, with the missing end drawn from the germline J gene. The sample contains more than one DNA sequence encoding this CDR3. V is TRBV18 and J is TRBJ2-7; 7 bases line up with TRBD2. Germline V gene data show CDR1 as KGHSH and CDR2 as LQKENI. The CDR3 totals 15 residues. J lost 5 bases, V lost 6 bases, and 13 bases had no gene match. The sequenced CDR3 bases are TGTGCCAGCTCGCCCGACGGACTAGGGGCCGACGAG. Translating it yields CASSPDGLGADE. The full CDR3 protein reads CASSPDGLGADEQYF. The full variable domain, rest sourced from reference TRBV18 and TRBJ2-7, is NAGVMQNPRHLVRRRGQEARLRCSPMKGHSHVYWYRQLPEEGLKFMVYLQKENIIDESGMPKERFSAEFPKEGPSILRIQQVVRGDSAAYFCASSPDGLGADEQYFGPGTRLTVT.

Notes on this clone: The CDR3 goes on 3 residues after the read ends, and that part is filled in from the germline J gene. This chain joins TRBV11-3 and TRBJ2-5, with no clear D. CDR3 length equals 14 residues. V gave up 4 bases and J gave up 4 bases, with 13 bases separating them. Germline V gene data show CDR1 as SGHNT and CDR2 as YENEEA. CDR3 sequence reads: CASSSDPPGETQYF. The CDR3 bases that were read are TGTGCCAGCAGCTCTGATCCTCCAGGAGAGACC.

Worth noting for this clone: Read data end 3 residues before the CDR3 end; the end is taken from the germline J gene. The chain combines TRBV12-3 or TRBV12-4 with TRBJ2-5; D is perhaps TRBD2 (6 bases). V was shortened by 5 bases and J by 5 bases, with 18 bases between the two germline ends. This CDR3 has 15 residues. CDR3 loop: CASSPAGRRVETQYF. CDR3 bases read: TGTGCCAGCAGTCCGGCAGGGAGGAGGGTTGAGACC.

Of note for this clone: From the germline J gene comes the end of the CDR3, since the read stops 3 residues before it. The chain recombines TRBV5-1 with TRBJ1-1, with D hard to call. The CDR3 runs to 14 residues. Germline V CDR1 and CDR2: SGHRS, YFSETQ. The germline V and J ends were trimmed by 4 bases and 0 bases, with 10 bases remaining between them. The CDR3 sequence is CASSPERLNTEAFF. The covered CDR3 bases are TGCGCCAGCAGCCCCGAGCGATTGAACACTGAA.

Concerning this clone: The observed sequence ends 3 residues before the CDR3 terminus, with the missing tail filled in from the germline J gene. The chain uses TRBV19 and TRBJ1-4, with D perhaps TRBD1 (5 bases). Between the trimmed V and J ends, which lost 5 bases and 10 bases, there was a span of 14 bases. The germline CDR1 and CDR2 sequences are LNHDA and SQIVND (reference sequence). The CDR3 length is 13 residues. The CDR3 spells CASSRQSTGKLFF. The CDR3 DNA, read in part, is TGTGCCAGTAGTCGGCAGTCAACAGGAAAA.

As regards this clone: The read terminates 3 residues before the CDR3 end, so the remaining end is supplied by the germline J gene. This chain connects TRBV14 to TRBJ2-1; a weak D match, TRBD2 (6 bases). This CDR3 is 14 amino acids long. Per germline, CDR1 SGHDN and CDR2 FVKESK. Trimming cost V 0 bases and J 9 bases, with 12 bases left between them. The CDR3 spells CASSQELASGEQFF. Incomplete CDR3 DNA: TGTGCCAGCAGCCAAGAACTAGCATCGGGTGAG.

Remarks on this clone: The read comes to an end 3 residues before the CDR3 does, leaving the germline J gene to fill in the end. The chain has TRBV2 and TRBJ2-5, with 11 bases aligning to TRBD1. CDR1 and CDR2 (germline): SNHLY, FYNNEI. The trim removed 6 bases at V and 2 bases at J, leaving 8 bases unmatched. The CDR3 is 16 residues long. The DNA read from the CDR3 is TGTGCCAGCAGCGAGGACAGGGGGCTGAGGCAAGAGACC. It translates to CASSEDRGLRQET. The CDR3 reads in full as CASSEDRGLRQETQYF. Looking up the rest from reference TRBV2 and TRBJ2-5 gives the full variable domain: EPEVTQTPSHQVTQMGQEVILRCVPISNHLYFYWYRQILGQKVEFLVSFYNNEISEKSEIFDDQFSVERPDGSNFTLKIRSTKLEDSAMYFCASSEDRGLRQETQYFGPGTRLLVL.